This T cell receptor beta chain was profiled in a study of post-analysis software for immune sequencing data. The CDR3 length is 17 residues. The germline V gene has CDR1 LNHNV and CDR2 YYDKDF (reference sequence). V was clipped by 1 base and J by 3 bases; unmatched bases: 6. Comment on this clonotype: Its antigen remains unidentified.

Unique-molecular-identifier-tagged TCR beta cDNA libraries were used. TCRdb analysed the PCR reads with MiXCR anew, one entry per CDR3 protein. The sample has 750,000 to 950,000 distinct CDR3 sequences, just over 45% seen once. Study-wide results and limits: In patients, about five TRBV segments were more frequent than in controls, with TRBV5-6, TRBV5-1 and TRBV20-1 among them. In multiple sclerosis, normalized Chao1 diversity was significantly below that of controls.

This rearrangement joins TRBV15 to TRBJ2-1, with 10 nucleotides matching TRBD2. Material for sequencing was blood. This sequence was found in a girl aged 5-17 years with multiple sclerosis. The CDR3 here is CATSRAPRTSGYNEQFF. In nucleotides, the CDR3 is TGTGCCACCAGCAGAGCCCCGAGGACTAGCGGCTACAATGAGCAGTTCTTC.